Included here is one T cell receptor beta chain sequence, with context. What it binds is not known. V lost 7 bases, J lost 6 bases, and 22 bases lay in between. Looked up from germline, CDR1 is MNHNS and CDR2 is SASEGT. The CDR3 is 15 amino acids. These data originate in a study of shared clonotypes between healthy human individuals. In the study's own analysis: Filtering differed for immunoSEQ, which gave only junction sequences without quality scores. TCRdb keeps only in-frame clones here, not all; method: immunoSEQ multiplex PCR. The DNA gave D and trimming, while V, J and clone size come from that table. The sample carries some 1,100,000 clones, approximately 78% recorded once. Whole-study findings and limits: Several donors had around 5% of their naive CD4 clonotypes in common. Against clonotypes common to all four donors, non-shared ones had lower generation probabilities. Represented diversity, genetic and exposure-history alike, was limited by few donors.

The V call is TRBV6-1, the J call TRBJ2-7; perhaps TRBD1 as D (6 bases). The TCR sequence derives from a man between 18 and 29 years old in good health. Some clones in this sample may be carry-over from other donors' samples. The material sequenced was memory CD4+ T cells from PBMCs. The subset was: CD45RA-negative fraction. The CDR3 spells CASTTGLSSPLEQYF. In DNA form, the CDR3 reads TGTGCCAGCACTACAGGGCTGTCTTCCCCCCTCGAGCAGTACTTC.